This T cell receptor beta chain emerged from a study of radiation and T cells in renal cell carcinoma. The repertoire was sequenced with immunoSEQ multiplex PCR; TCRdb's copy has only in-frame clones and lacks some. This sample has about 140,000 clones; around 78% occur once, and the top ten carry under 25%. About this clone itself: Its antigen is currently unknown.

V gave up 4 bases and J gave up 4 bases, with 13 bases separating them. The CDR3 covers 14 residues. Germline V gene data show CDR1 as SGHTA and CDR2 as FQGNSA. Whole-study results and caveats: Top tumor clonotypes rose in blood 2 weeks post-radiation, then contracted.

Time point: baseline pretreatment blood. The treatment here: 15 Gy SBRT to primary tumor, nephrectomy 4 weeks later. Radiation-treated patients gave blood at baseline, week 2 and week 4. This sequence originates from a woman aged 45-65 years with renal cell carcinoma. The material was blood, obtained from a patient whose treatment included radiotherapy and nephrectomy. The chain recombines TRBV7-2 with TRBJ1-2; a possible D gene is TRBD1 (6 bases). CDR3 loop: CASSSQGRSYGYTF. The CDR3 DNA reads as TGTGCCAGCAGCTCACAGGGCAGGTCCTATGGCTACACCTTC. Supplemented by reference TRBV7-2 and TRBJ1-2, the full variable domain reads GAGVSQSPSNKVTEKGKDVELRCDPISGHTALYWYRQSLGQGLEFLIYFQGNSAPDKSGLPSDRFSAERTGGSVSTLTIQRTQQEDSAVYLCASSSQGRSYGYTFGSGTRLTVV.